These T cell receptor beta chains were read from a single sample in a study of T cells after yellow fever vaccination. TCRdb processed the 5' RACE reads anew with MiXCR; each CDR3 protein has one entry. The profile covers 90,000 to 150,000 distinct CDR3 sequences, with 6.5% to 9% appearing a single time and approximately 2.7% taken by the ten largest. This specimen was CD4+ T cells sorted from PBMCs, taken roughly 46 days after the first yellow fever vaccination. These receptor sequences come from a man aged 18 to 30 who received the YFV17D yellow fever vaccine. The CDR3 runs from the conserved cysteine through the conserved F or W. Fields, in order: V gene, clone size, J gene, CDR3 protein. Rows give clone size only sometimes, using once, few, many, or a class for an expanded clone.

TRBV6-5,many,TRBJ2-3,CASSDSTSGGADTQYF
TRBV5-1,many,TRBJ2-7,CASSLAGGTGAIYEQYF
TRBV5-1,many,TRBJ2-3,CASSSTGLALDTQYF
TRBV24-1,many,TRBJ2-2,CATSAWIGELFF
TRBV5-4,many,TRBJ2-1,CASSLVAGQEQFF
TRBV27,many,TRBJ2-3,CATAPTSGGLTDTQYF
TRBV3-1,many,TRBJ1-1,CASSHGQGLTEAFF
TRBV5-1,many,TRBJ1-1,CASSFQGRAEAFF
TRBV20-1,many,TRBJ2-1,CSAPPRGPYNEQFF
TRBV20-1,many,TRBJ2-3,CSARAPGQGTDTQYF
TRBV28,few,TRBJ1-5,CASSEASGNQPQHF
TRBV5-1,few,TRBJ1-3,CASSLGTGSNTIYF
TRBV20-1,many,TRBJ2-4,CSASPPGQGFSAKNIQYF
TRBV28,many,TRBJ2-1,CASSQFSGGADEQFF
TRBV20-1,.,TRBJ2-7,CSASGGGASSYEQYF
TRBV10-3,many,TRBJ2-5,CAIKGDNQETQYF
TRBV5-5,many,TRBJ2-1,CASTQYTSRGNEQFF
TRBV6-1,few,TRBJ2-5,CASGGGPTDFQETQYF
TRBV7-2,.,TRBJ2-1,CASSLLGGAYNEQFF
TRBV6-2/TRBV6-3,many,TRBJ2-5,CASSYAETQYF
TRBV5-1,many,TRBJ1-6,CASSLEGTGDSPLHF
TRBV30,few,TRBJ2-1,CAASWVDEQFF
TRBV20-1,many,TRBJ1-2,CSAGGGSFFDYGYTF
TRBV5-1,many,TRBJ2-7,CASSSGPGPNYEQYF
TRBV7-9,many,TRBJ2-1,CASSLGLTNEQFF
TRBV15,.,TRBJ1-2,CATSRDSTRGYTF
TRBV5-5,many,TRBJ1-2,CASSSPGQGYSYTF
TRBV6-5,many,TRBJ1-1,CASSLGTLRDTEAFF
TRBV4-3,many,TRBJ1-2,CASSQQSVGGFGYTF
TRBV6-2/TRBV6-3,few,TRBJ2-1,CASSGRDRSYNEQFF
TRBV7-9,many,TRBJ2-1,CASSTRQGSSYNEQFF
TRBV4-2,many,TRBJ2-1,CASSHSGRGLSSYNEQFF
TRBV28,many,TRBJ2-2,CASSLKLLRRGSNTGELFF
TRBV5-1,.,TRBJ1-3,CASSLASRTEKIYF
TRBV20-1,many,TRBJ2-3,CSAAPMGGGNTDTQYF
TRBV6-2/TRBV6-3,many,TRBJ1-5,CASSYSPGVGNQPQHF
TRBV20-1,many,TRBJ2-3,CSARDRYTGSTDTQYF
TRBV3-1,few,TRBJ1-6,CASSPDWEESPLHF
TRBV30,.,TRBJ1-1,CAWNVGTANTEAFF
TRBV30,many,TRBJ1-4,CAWTGQGYEKLFF
TRBV20-1,few,TRBJ1-5,CSARGFRQGQGQPQHF
TRBV7-9,many,TRBJ1-2,CASRPTTGGGSGYTF
TRBV19,.,TRBJ2-7,CASSTLGQGAEIKAYEQYF
TRBV5-6,.,TRBJ2-3,CASSALLAGGLDTQYF
TRBV7-8,.,TRBJ1-2,CASSVDGTANYGYTF
TRBV24-1,many,TRBJ2-3,CATSDSQGARDTQYF
TRBV6-5,.,TRBJ1-6,CASAGLGRLGSYNSPLHF
TRBV12-3/TRBV12-4,many,TRBJ1-2,CASSSDRGGYGYTF
TRBV2,many,TRBJ2-3,CASSDLSADTQYF
TRBV30,.,TRBJ1-1,CAWSRGPNTEAFF
TRBV25-1,many,TRBJ2-7,CASRAPPGQGYEQYF
TRBV5-1,.,TRBJ2-1,CASSDGGGSYNEQFF
TRBV7-9,many,TRBJ2-1,CASSLAVTQFF
TRBV25-1,many,TRBJ1-4,CASSEVGTAYEKLFF
TRBV18,few,TRBJ1-5,CASSPTTGIQPQHF
TRBV4-3,many,TRBJ1-1,CASSQANRGIEAFF
TRBV6-5,many,TRBJ2-3,CASSRTLAETTDTQYF
TRBV15,few,TRBJ2-3,CATSGVAQGRSDTQYF
TRBV4-1,many,TRBJ2-5,CASSRSEQETQYF